The rows below give T cell receptor beta chains drawn from one sample of a study of early T cells in non-severe SARS-CoV-2 infection. TCRdb reanalysed the 5' RACE reads using MiXCR and keeps one entry per CDR3 protein. The sample yields more than 75,000 distinct CDR3 sequences, roughly 13% seen once. Sample: whole blood. The receptors come from an adult who was a healthcare worker with PCR-confirmed SARS-CoV-2 infection or an uninfected control (not recorded which). CDR3s include the opening cysteine and the closing phenylalanine or tryptophan. A D gene is named only where the DNA matches it firmly. Clone size, where shown, is once, few, many, or a class for clones that have expanded.

size,D,V,J,CDR3,DNA
many,NA,TRBV14,TRBJ1-1,CASSLRAMNTEAFF,TGTGCCAGCAGCCTCCGGGCCATGAACACTGAAGCTTTCTTT
few,NA,TRBV21-1,TRBJ2-7,CASSFIPRMYEQYF,TGTGCCAGCAGCTTTATACCACGGATGTACGAGCAGTACTTC
few,NA,TRBV2,TRBJ1-4,CASTHGINEKLFF,TGTGCCAGCACCCATGGGATTAATGAAAAACTGTTTTTT
NA,NA,TRBV27,TRBJ2-3,CASSSPGAGFTDTQYF,TGTGCCAGCAGTTCGCCCGGGGCGGGGTTCACAGATACGCAGTATTTT
few,TRBD1,TRBV15,TRBJ2-4,CATSRDRDRGPQYF,TGTGCCACCAGCAGAGATCGGGACAGGGGGCCTCAGTACTTC
few,NA,TRBV20-1,TRBJ1-2,CSASPAYNYGYTF,TGCAGTGCTAGCCCGGCTTATAACTATGGCTACACCTTC
NA,TRBD1,TRBV7-9,TRBJ1-5,CASSPMTGRGNQPQHF,TGTGCCAGCAGCCCAATGACAGGGAGAGGCAATCAGCCCCAGCATTTT
few,NA,TRBV12-3/TRBV12-4,TRBJ2-7,CASSSPLANEQYF,TGTGCCAGCAGTTCTCCCCTTGCGAACGAGCAGTACTTC
once,NA,TRBV5-1,TRBJ2-3,CASSLEQRSTDTQYF,TGCGCCAGCAGCTTGGAACAACGTAGCACAGATACGCAGTATTTT
few,NA,TRBV5-1,TRBJ1-3,CASSYRDQTENTIYF,TGCGCCAGCAGCTACCGGGACCAAACGGAAAACACCATATATTTT
few,NA,TRBV6-6,TRBJ1-2,CASSFGQGNYGYTF,TGTGCCAGCAGTTTCGGGCAGGGGAACTATGGCTACACCTTC
few,NA,TRBV7-9,TRBJ2-1,CASSSNRREQFF,TGTGCCAGCAGCTCCAACAGGCGGGAGCAGTTCTTC
few,TRBD2,TRBV12-3/TRBV12-4,TRBJ2-1,CASTPGLAGANEQFF,TGTGCCAGCACCCCTGGGCTAGCGGGGGCAAATGAGCAGTTCTTC
NA,NA,TRBV28,TRBJ2-7,CASSLLQESGEQYF,TGTGCCAGCAGTTTGTTACAGGAAAGCGGCGAGCAGTACTTC
many,TRBD1,TRBV6-6,TRBJ1-1,CASSYSAGGTEAFF,TGTGCCAGCAGTTACTCGGCAGGGGGAACTGAAGCTTTCTTT
few,NA,TRBV18,TRBJ2-5,CASSQYQETQYF,TGTGCCAGCTCACAATACCAAGAGACCCAGTACTTC
NA,NA,TRBV24-1,TRBJ1-1,CATGDAMNTEAFF,TGTGCCACCGGGGACGCCATGAACACTGAAGCTTTCTTT
few,TRBD1,TRBV18,TRBJ2-7,CASSGTVYEQYF,TGTGCCAGCTCCGGGACAGTCTACGAGCAGTACTTC
many,NA,TRBV2,TRBJ2-7,CASSENPGGRTYEQYF,TGTGCCAGCAGTGAGAATCCCGGGGGTCGAACCTACGAGCAGTACTTC
NA,TRBD1,TRBV7-3,TRBJ2-3,CASSLRTGHTDTQYF,TGTGCCAGCAGCTTACGGACAGGGCACACAGATACGCAGTATTTT